This T cell receptor (beta chain) is from a study of T cells in localized non-small cell lung cancer (dated by TCRdb to the early 2020s). Concerning the study at large: The study examined T cell repertoires in 200 to 250 patients with early-stage NSCLC and compared tumors with uninvolved tumor-adjacent lungs. The cohort consisted of 236 treatment-naive NSCLC patients whose localized lung tumors had been resected. Of the NSCLC patients, about 130 were male and about a hundred were female, and the mean age was roughly 61 years. Study-wide findings and limitations: Because multi-region sequencing of the tumors was not done, intratumor heterogeneity could not be ruled out. Longer overall survival was associated with higher blood T cell density, whereas shorter survival was associated with higher adjacent-lung clonality. The highest T cell clonality was observed in uninvolved tumor-adjacent lung, where clonality exceeded that of tumor, suggesting that antigenic responses were more focused in uninvolved tumor-adjacent lung. Because the study design was exploratory, TCR variables were selected using unadjusted p-values without false-discovery rate correction. Of the top 100 tumor clones, a median of roughly 60 were detected in paired uninvolved adjacent lung; over 25 were also among that lung's top 100.

TCR beta CDR3 regions were sequenced from DNA using the immunoSEQ Assay. Processing in the source paper ran as follows. To compute T cell density, TCR beta template counts were normalized to usable DNA, which was estimated by amplifying housekeeping genes. Richness was estimated using the preseqR package, with extrapolation to 400,000 templates for PBMC samples and to 120,000 templates for tissue samples. Clonality was defined as one minus Pielou's evenness. Tissue-enriched TCRs were identified through differential abundance testing performed on productive amino-acid clonotypes, with a minimum total count of 5 and an alpha of 0.1. The Jaccard Index and the Morisita Overlap Index were used to measure repertoire overlap between compartments. TCR beta CDR3s were clustered by GLIPH together with public tetramer-defined viral CDR3s, and at least three viral sequences plus V-gene enrichment were required for viral motifs. This is the immuneACCESS table as TCRdb keeps it, with only in-frame sequences that have V and J called. A part of the clones is gone; compared with another copy, unresolved V genes explain less than half, and the rest is unexplained. V, J and clone size reflect that table, while D and trimming were determined from the DNA. This sample has several thousand clones in its table, and roughly a quarter of those were observed once. The ten top clones hold roughly 5% of the sample.

At diagnosis, tumor, uninvolved tumor-adjacent lung and peripheral blood were collected and then preserved as a mix of FFPE and fresh-frozen material. In regard to this clone: No antigen is known for it. Base qualities are not provided; no much larger clone lies one nucleotide away.

The source of this sequence is a female donor older than 55 with stage I lung adenocarcinoma. The starting material was lung tumor tissue, obtained before any cancer treatment.

For the CDR3, the sequence is CASRQTGDGYTF. Here is the DNA: TGTGCCAGTAGGCAGACAGGGGACGGCTACACCTTC. The V gene is TRBV19 and the J gene is TRBJ1-2; TRBD1 lines up with 8 middle nucleotides. V lost 6 bases and J lost 8 bases, and the count of bases not matched to a germline gene is 5. In the germline V gene (reference sequence), CDR1 corresponds to LNHDA and CDR2 to SQIVND. The CDR3 runs 12 amino acids, cysteine and phenylalanine included. Only the CDR3 part of the read is kept: 36 bases, read in frame from the first base.